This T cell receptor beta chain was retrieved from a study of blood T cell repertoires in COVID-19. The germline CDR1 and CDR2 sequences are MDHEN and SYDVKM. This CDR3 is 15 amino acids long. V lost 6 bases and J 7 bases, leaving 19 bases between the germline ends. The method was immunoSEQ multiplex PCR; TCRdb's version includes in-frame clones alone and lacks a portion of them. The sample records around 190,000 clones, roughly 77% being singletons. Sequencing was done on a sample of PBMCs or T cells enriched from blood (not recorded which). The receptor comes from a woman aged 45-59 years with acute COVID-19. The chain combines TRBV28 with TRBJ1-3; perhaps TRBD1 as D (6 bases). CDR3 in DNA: TGTGCCAGCAGAACTACGCTACAGGGTTTTAACACCATATATTTT. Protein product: CASRTTLQGFNTIYF. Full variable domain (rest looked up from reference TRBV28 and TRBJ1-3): DVKVTQSSRYLVKRTGEKVFLECVQDMDHENMFWYRQDPGLGLRLIYFSYDVKMKEKGDIPEGYSVSREKKERFSLILESASTNQTSMYLCASRTTLQGFNTIYFGEGSWLTVV.